These 11 T cell receptor beta chains share one sample of origin, sequenced in a study of T cell changes during pregnancy in multiple sclerosis. This table comes from immunoSEQ multiplex PCR, and its TCRdb copy is limited to in-frame clones, with some not included. The sample holds about 93,000 clones, approximately 89% seen once. The sequencing here drew on peripheral blood, taken before pregnancy. Receptor source: a female donor with multiple sclerosis, enrolled in a pregnancy study.

Points on this clone: Other DNA sequences within the sample encode an identical CDR3. The gene calls are TRBV5-1 and TRBJ2-5; TRBD2 agrees at 12 bases. Looked up from germline, CDR1 is SGHRS and CDR2 is YFSETQ. There are 17 residues in the CDR3. V shed 0 bases and J 5 bases; nucleotides not matched to a gene: 8. Here the CDR3 reads CASSLALAGGPGETQYF. The CDR3 DNA sequence: TGCGCCAGCAGCTTGGCTCTAGCGGGAGGGCCGGGGGAGACCCAGTACTTC.

This chain connects TRBV5-8 to TRBJ1-2; D uncertain. The CDR3 length is 13 residues. V lost 4 bases to trimming and J lost 8 bases, with 15 bases between them. CDR1 SGHTS and CDR2 YDEGEE come from the germline V gene. The CDR3 nucleotides are TGTGCCAGCAGCCCCTATTTCTCGGGGGGCTACACCTTC. Its protein is CASSPYFSGGYTF.

The chain is built from TRBV7-2 and TRBJ1-5; 8 bases are shared with TRBD1. The CDR3 is made up of 15 amino acids. After removal of 5 bases from V and 4 bases from J, the junction contained 7 bases not matched to a gene. Germline V CDR1 and CDR2: SGHTA, FQGNSA. The CDR3 loop reads CASSPWTGPNQPQHF. The CDR3 DNA is TGTGCCAGCAGCCCTTGGACAGGGCCAAATCAGCCCCAGCATTTT.

The chain combines TRBV7-3 with TRBJ2-1; D possibly corresponds to TRBD1 (6 bases). The V end was cut by 2 bases, the J end by 5 bases, with 13 bases between. Germline CDR1 SGHTA, CDR2 FQGTGA. The CDR3 totals 15 residues. CDR3 sequence: CASSLGHRVNNEQFF. CDR3 coding DNA: TGTGCCAGCAGCTTAGGGCACAGGGTGAACAATGAGCAGTTCTTC.

This clone was found a few times. The V gene is TRBV5-4, the J gene TRBJ1-4; 8 bases are a match to TRBD1. The trim removed 4 bases at V and 8 bases at J, leaving 7 bases unmatched. This CDR3 comprises 14 residues. Germline V lookup: CDR1 SGHNT, CDR2 YYREEE (reference sequence). CDR3 amino acids: CASSLTGGGEKLFF. In DNA form, the CDR3 reads TGTGCCAGCAGCCTTACAGGGGGAGGGGAAAAACTGTTTTTT.

The chain carries TRBV10-3 and TRBJ2-3; D unresolved. Trimming cost V 3 bases and J 0 bases, with 10 bases left between them. Per germline, CDR1 ENHRY and CDR2 SYGVKD. This CDR3 comprises 15 residues. The CDR3 here is CAISDHSRSTDTQYF. In DNA, the CDR3 is TGTGCCATCAGTGATCACAGCCGAAGCACAGATACGCAGTATTTT.

The V call is TRBV2, the J call TRBJ2-1; a weak D match, TRBD1 (6 bases). The CDR3 runs 12 residues. Trimming left V 5 bases short and J 8 bases short, with 10 bases between. Per the germline V gene, CDR1 is SNHLY and CDR2 is FYNNEI. This CDR3 reads CASSPTGYEQFF. In DNA form, the CDR3 reads TGTGCCAGCAGTCCAACAGGGTATGAGCAGTTCTTC. Together with reference TRBV2 and TRBJ2-1, the CDR3 gives the full variable domain: EPEVTQTPSHQVTQMGQEVILRCVPISNHLYFYWYRQILGQKVEFLVSFYNNEISEKSEIFDDQFSVERPDGSNFTLKIRSTKLEDSAMYFCASSPTGYEQFFGPGTRLTVL.

V usage is TRBV4-2 and J usage is TRBJ1-6, with 9 bases lining up with TRBD1. This CDR3 has 16 amino acids. Germline-derived CDR1 and CDR2 are LGHNA and YNFKEQ. After removal of 2 bases from V and 7 bases from J, the junction contained 6 bases not matched to a gene. The CDR3: CASSQQLGQGNSPLHF. In nucleotides, the CDR3 is TGTGCCAGCAGCCAACAGCTAGGACAGGGGAATTCACCCCTCCACTTT.

The chain is built from TRBV28 and TRBJ2-3; TRBD1 is a possible D gene (6 bases). The V end was cut by 5 bases, the J end by 9 bases, with 18 bases between. The CDR3 covers 14 residues. Germline CDR1 MDHEN, CDR2 SYDVKM. In nucleotides, the CDR3 is TGTGCCAGCAGTCCCCGTTCAAGGACAGCAACGCAGTATTTT. Its protein product is CASSPRSRTATQYF.

The CDR3 region is CASSLFARTSGNTIYF. The CDR3 DNA follows: TGTGCCAGCAGCTTATTTGCGAGAACCTCTGGAAACACCATATATTTT. V is TRBV7-2 and J is TRBJ1-3; D is ambiguous. V gave up 2 bases and J gave up 0 bases, with 11 bases separating them. CDR1 and CDR2 from the germline V gene are SGHTA and FQGNSA. The CDR3 has 16 amino acids. The whole variable domain, filled in from reference TRBV7-2 and TRBJ1-3, reads GAGVSQSPSNKVTEKGKDVELRCDPISGHTALYWYRQSLGQGLEFLIYFQGNSAPDKSGLPSDRFSAERTGGSVSTLTIQRTQQEDSAVYLCASSLFARTSGNTIYFGEGSWLTVV.

This clone was observed a single time. This sequence joins TRBV30 and TRBJ2-1; 13 bases are a match to TRBD2. The CDR3 covers 19 residues. Trimming cost V 4 bases and J 6 bases; bases outside gene matches: 18. Germline-derived CDR1 and CDR2 are GTSNPN and SVGIG (reference sequence). In DNA, the CDR3 is TGTGCCTGGACCTTACTACTAGCGGGAGGGCACGGGGTACTCAATGAGCAGTTCTTC. It translates to CAWTLLLAGGHGVLNEQFF.